The 10 T cell receptor beta chains below come from one sample, sequenced in a study of T cell responses to AZD1222 COVID-19 vaccine. Profiled with immunoSEQ multiplex PCR; TCRdb holds only in-frame clones, not every one. The data contain 150,000 or so clones, about 90% of them seen just once; the ten biggest clones take up approximately 2%. The sample in question was peripheral blood, obtained on day 0 of AZD1222 vaccination. Every receptor here comes from an adult in good health.

The chain combines TRBV7-9 with TRBJ2-7, with TRBD1 matching over 9 bases. This CDR3 has 17 residues. V gave up 4 bases and J gave up 2 bases; unmatched junction bases: 12. Germline V lookup: CDR1 SEHNR, CDR2 FQNEAQ (reference sequence). CDR3 amino acids: CASSSAGGQGSPYEQYF. Here the CDR3 DNA reads TGTGCCAGCAGCTCAGCGGGCGGACAGGGGTCTCCCTACGAGCAGTACTTC.

In its sample, this clone was seen a few times. The rearrangement joins TRBV27 to TRBJ1-5; 7 bases agree with TRBD1. CDR1 and CDR2 (germline): MNHEY, SMNVEV (reference sequence). This CDR3 is 17 amino acids long. V gave up 2 bases and J gave up 4 bases; unmatched junction bases: 11. CDR3 bases: TGTGCCAGCAGTTTAGTCCCTACAGGGGCGGGAAATCAGCCCCAGCATTTT. Its translation is CASSLVPTGAGNQPQHF.

The chain is built from TRBV7-2 and TRBJ2-7, with 8 positions matching TRBD2. The J segment lost 7 bases and the V segment lost 1 base, leaving 6 bases of the junction unmatched. The germline gives CDR1 SGHTA, CDR2 FQGNSA. The CDR3 totals 14 residues. CDR3 coding DNA: TGTGCCAGCAGCTTAGGCGGCGGGAGGATGGAGCAGTACTTC. It translates to CASSLGGGRMEQYF.

This chain connects TRBV6-1 to TRBJ2-4, with TRBD2 matching over 7 bases. Germline-derived CDR1 and CDR2 are MNHNS and SASEGT. The CDR3 covers 16 residues. V gave up 3 bases and J gave up 3 bases; unmatched junction bases: 8. CDR3 nucleotides: TGTGCCAGCAGTGACCGGACTAGACCCAACAAAAACATTCAGTACTTC. Amino acids: CASSDRTRPNKNIQYF.

The gene calls are TRBV11-3 and TRBJ2-1; possible D gene TRBD2, 6 bases. The length of the CDR3 is 15 residues. In germline, CDR1 is SGHNT, CDR2 YENEEA. The germline V and J ends were trimmed by 3 bases and 5 bases, with 14 bases remaining between them. DNA of the CDR3: TGTGCCAGCAGCTTCGGGACTGGAACCCACAATGAGCAGTTCTTC. As protein: CASSFGTGTHNEQFF.

This clone was seen just once. J is TRBJ1-2 and V is TRBV6-2 or TRBV6-3, with TRBD1 matching 7 bases. Germline CDR1 MNHEY, CDR2 SVGEGT. This CDR3 has 13 amino acids. Trimming removed 2 bases from V and 7 bases from J; junction bases left unmatched: 4. CDR3: CASSYETGSGYTF. The CDR3 DNA reads TGTGCCAGCAGTTACGAGACAGGGTCTGGCTACACCTTC.

The gene calls are TRBV28 and TRBJ1-1; no firm D call. Between the trimmed V and J ends, which lost 6 bases and 1 base, there was a span of 9 bases. CDR3 length: 13 residues. Germline assignment: CDR1 MDHEN and CDR2 SYDVKM. CDR3 in DNA: TGTGCCAGCAGCCCTAGTGCGAACACTGAAGCTTTCTTT. It codes for CASSPSANTEAFF.

The chain recombines TRBV9 with TRBJ2-6, with D tentatively TRBD1 (6 bases). Germline V gene lookup returns CDR1 SGDLS and CDR2 YYNGEE. V lost 3 bases and J 0 bases, leaving 13 bases between the germline ends. This CDR3 is built from 17 residues. The CDR3 DNA sequence: TGTGCCAGCAGCGGGGGGCCTTCCAACTCTGGGGCCAACGTCCTGACTTTC. Translated: CASSGGPSNSGANVLTF.

The chain couples TRBV7-2 to TRBJ2-7, with 10 bases fitting TRBD2. The CDR3 has 16 amino acids. The junction had 13 bases not matched to a gene; V was cut back by 4 bases and J by 7 bases. Germline CDR1 reads SGHTA; CDR2 reads FQGNSA. This CDR3 reads CASSSGLAGAGREQYF. In nucleotides, the CDR3 is TGTGCCAGCAGCTCCGGGCTAGCGGGGGCCGGTCGGGAGCAGTACTTC.

The chain uses TRBV27 and TRBJ1-5, with 8 bases fitting TRBD1. The germline V gene has CDR1 MNHEY and CDR2 SMNVEV (reference sequence). This CDR3 has 15 amino acids. J lost 2 bases, V lost 5 bases, and 5 bases had no gene match. CDR3 coding DNA: TGTGCCAGCAGTCCGGACAGGGCCGGCAATCAGCCCCAGCATTTT. It translates to CASSPDRAGNQPQHF.